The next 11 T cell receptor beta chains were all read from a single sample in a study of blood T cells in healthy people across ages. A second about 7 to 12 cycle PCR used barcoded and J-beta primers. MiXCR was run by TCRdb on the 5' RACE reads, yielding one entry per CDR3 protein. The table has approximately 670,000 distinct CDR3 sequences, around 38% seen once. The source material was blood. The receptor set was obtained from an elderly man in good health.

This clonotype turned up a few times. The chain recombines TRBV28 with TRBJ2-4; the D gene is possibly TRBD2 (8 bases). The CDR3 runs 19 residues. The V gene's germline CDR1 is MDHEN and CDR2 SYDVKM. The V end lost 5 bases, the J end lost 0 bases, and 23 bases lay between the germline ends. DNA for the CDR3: TGTGCCAGCAGTCAACCGGGACAGACTAGCGAGATAGCCAAAAACATTCAGTACTTC. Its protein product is CASSQPGQTSEIAKNIQYF.

CDR3 sequence: CAWGGIRGTGETQYF. In nucleotides, the CDR3 is TGTGCCTGGGGGGGGATACGGGGGACGGGTGAGACCCAGTACTTC. The genes are TRBV30 and TRBJ2-5, with a tentative D call TRBD2 (6 bases). The CDR3 contains 15 residues. Germline assignment: CDR1 GTSNPN and CDR2 SVGIG (reference sequence). V lost 5 bases, J lost 5 bases, and 21 bases lay in between.

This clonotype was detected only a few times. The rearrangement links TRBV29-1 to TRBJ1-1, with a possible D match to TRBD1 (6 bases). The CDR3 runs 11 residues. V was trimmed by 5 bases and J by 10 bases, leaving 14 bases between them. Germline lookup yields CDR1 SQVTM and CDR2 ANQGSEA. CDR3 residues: CSVTSGTRAFF. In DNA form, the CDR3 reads TGCAGCGTTACCTCCGGGACAAGAGCTTTCTTT.

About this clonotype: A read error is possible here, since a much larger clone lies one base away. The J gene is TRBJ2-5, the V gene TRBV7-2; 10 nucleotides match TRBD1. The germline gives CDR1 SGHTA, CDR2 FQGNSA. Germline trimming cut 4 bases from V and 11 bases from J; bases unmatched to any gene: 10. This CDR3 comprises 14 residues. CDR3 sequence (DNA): TGTGCCAGCAGCTCAGGGACAGGGGACAATGAGCAGTACTTC. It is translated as CASSSGTGDNEQYF. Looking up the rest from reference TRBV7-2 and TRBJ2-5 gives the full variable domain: GAGVSQSPSNKVTEKGKDVELRCDPISGHTALYWYRQSLGQGLEFLIYFQGNSAPDKSGLPSDRFSAERTGGSVSTLTIQRTQQEDSAVYLCASSSGTGDNEQYFGPGTRLLVL.

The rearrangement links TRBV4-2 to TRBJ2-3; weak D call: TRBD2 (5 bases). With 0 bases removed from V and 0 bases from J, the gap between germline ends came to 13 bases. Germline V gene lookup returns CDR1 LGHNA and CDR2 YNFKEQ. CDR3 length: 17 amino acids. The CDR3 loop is CASSQDTGVTSTDTQYF. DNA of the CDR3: TGTGCCAGCAGCCAAGATACCGGGGTTACTAGCACAGATACGCAGTATTTT.

CDR3 loop: CASSSYSGVGEQYF. The CDR3, as DNA: TGTGCCAGCAGTTCCTATTCAGGGGTAGGGGAGCAGTACTTC. V and J are TRBV12-3 or TRBV12-4 and TRBJ2-7; D might be TRBD1 (6 bases). V was pared by 4 bases and J by 7 bases, with 17 bases between. The CDR3 is 14 residues long.

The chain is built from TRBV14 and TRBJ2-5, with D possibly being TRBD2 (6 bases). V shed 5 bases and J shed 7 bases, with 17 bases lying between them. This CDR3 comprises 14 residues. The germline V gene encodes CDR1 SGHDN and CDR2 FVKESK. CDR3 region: CASSGSGLGGTQYF. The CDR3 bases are TGTGCCAGCAGCGGGTCGGGACTTGGGGGGACCCAGTACTTC.

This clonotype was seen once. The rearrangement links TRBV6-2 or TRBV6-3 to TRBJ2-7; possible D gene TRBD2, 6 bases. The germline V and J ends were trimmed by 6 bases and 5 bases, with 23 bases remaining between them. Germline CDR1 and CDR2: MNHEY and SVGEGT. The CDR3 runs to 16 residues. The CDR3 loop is CASSSLGIAAPDEQYF. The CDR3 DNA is TGTGCCAGCAGCTCACTGGGAATAGCGGCCCCCGACGAGCAGTACTTC.

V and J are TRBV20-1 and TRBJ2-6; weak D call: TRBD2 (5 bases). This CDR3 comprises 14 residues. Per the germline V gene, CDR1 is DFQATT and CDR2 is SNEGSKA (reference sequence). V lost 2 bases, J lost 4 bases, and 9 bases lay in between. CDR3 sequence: CSARNLAGANVLTF. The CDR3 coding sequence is TGCAGTGCTAGAAATTTAGCGGGGGCCAACGTCCTGACTTTC.

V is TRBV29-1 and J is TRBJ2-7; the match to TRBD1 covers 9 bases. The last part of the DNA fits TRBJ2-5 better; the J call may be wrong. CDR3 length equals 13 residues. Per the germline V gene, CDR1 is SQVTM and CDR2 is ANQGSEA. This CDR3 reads CSARQGVRETQYF. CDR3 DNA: TGCAGCGCCAGACAGGGGGTACGAGAGACCCAGTACTTC.

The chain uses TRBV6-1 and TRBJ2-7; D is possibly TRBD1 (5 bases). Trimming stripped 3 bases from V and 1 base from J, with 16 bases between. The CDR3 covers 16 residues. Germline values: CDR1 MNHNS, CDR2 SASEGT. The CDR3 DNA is TGTGCCAGCAGTGACCCCCGGACACTTGCTTCCTACGAGCAGTACTTC. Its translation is CASSDPRTLASYEQYF.